This T cell receptor (beta chain) was retrieved from a study of cytomegalovirus exposure and HLA in healthy donors. Overall study results and limits: Most sequenced TCRs were rare (though some public TCRs occurred in many donors). Later on, a genetic analysis was performed. It linked a missense variant in DCLRE1C with V- and J-gene trimming of TCR beta. In the analysis, some V segments, TRBV6-2 and TRBV6-3 included, were excluded as indistinguishable.

The V gene lost 1 base and the J gene lost 3 bases, with 14 bases spanning the gap. Germline V lookup: CDR1 SGHKS, CDR2 YYEKEE (reference sequence). The CDR3 covers 16 residues. The PCR ran on 60 Vbeta and 13 Jbeta primers. The authors' processing: In a later analysis, the count reached some 88 million unique TCR beta chains, with about 11 million shared. Produced via immunoSEQ multiplex PCR; TCRdb's table is partial and in-frame only. That table is the source of V, J and clone size, and D and trimming were worked out from the DNA. There are around 140,000 clones in the sample; over 65% occur only once, and 1.5% lies in the top ten. Concerning this clone: Its antigen is unidentified.

The rearrangement links TRBV5-5 to TRBJ1-5; D is ambiguous. The clonotype originates from a man in his forties or fifties in good health and CMV-seronegative. Source material: PBMCs. The CDR3 DNA reads TGTGCCAGCAGCTTGTTCGGGTTTGGAGACAATCAGCCCCAGCATTTT. Amino acid sequence: CASSLFGFGDNQPQHF.